A single sample gave rise to the 15 T cell receptor beta chains below, sequenced in a study of blood T cell repertoires in COVID-19. TCRdb's copy holds only in-frame clones and misses some; the assay was immunoSEQ multiplex PCR. The sample includes under 200,000 clones, approximately 92% of them seen just once. Sequencing was done on a sample of peripheral blood. The receptors were sampled from a man aged 50 or older with acute or convalescent COVID-19.

V gene TRBV7-2 combines with J gene TRBJ1-2; D possibly corresponds to TRBD1 (5 bases). V was cut by 1 base and J by 6 bases, with 12 bases left in between. This CDR3 contains 14 residues. The germline V gene encodes CDR1 SGHTA and CDR2 FQGNSA. The CDR3 sequence is CASSLGTISDGYTF. The CDR3 nucleotides are TGTGCCAGCAGCTTAGGGACAATATCGGATGGCTACACCTTC.

The chain uses TRBV6-5 and TRBJ1-1; TRBD1 agrees at 7 bases. J lost 5 bases, V lost 8 bases, and 8 bases had no gene match. The CDR3 is 13 amino acids. Germline values: CDR1 MNHEY, CDR2 SVGAGI. This CDR3 is CASGNRGWTEAFF. The CDR3 DNA is TGTGCCAGCGGCAACAGGGGTTGGACTGAAGCTTTCTTT.

The chain has TRBV9 and TRBJ1-2; D ambiguous. Trimming pared 1 base from V and 4 bases from J, leaving 14 bases between. Germline loops: CDR1 SGDLS, CDR2 YYNGEE. The CDR3 is 15 residues long. The CDR3 protein is CASSVSEVSGYGYTF. CDR3 bases: TGTGCCAGCAGCGTAAGTGAGGTTTCGGGCTATGGCTACACCTTC.

The chain has TRBV6-2 or TRBV6-3 and TRBJ1-1, with D unresolved. V gave up 0 bases and J gave up 1 base, with 3 bases separating them. This CDR3 has 13 amino acids. Looked up from germline, CDR1 is MNHEY and CDR2 is SVGEGT. This chain's CDR3 is CASSYSQNTEAFF. DNA of the CDR3: TGTGCCAGCAGTTACTCTCAGAACACTGAAGCTTTCTTT.

The chain employs TRBV18 and TRBJ2-7, with 7 bases fitting TRBD1. The junction had 7 bases not matched to a gene; V was cut back by 5 bases and J by 6 bases. Germline CDR1 is KGHSH and CDR2 is LQKENI. The CDR3 is 13 residues long. Here the CDR3 DNA reads TGTGCCAGCTCAACTACAGGGGAGAGCGAGCAGTACGTC. Its translation: CASSTTGESEQYV.

The CDR3 DNA reads as TGTGCCAGTAGTATGGTAGTTGGCACTGAAGCTTTCTTT. It is translated as CASSMVVGTEAFF. This chain uses TRBV19 with TRBJ1-1; D gene unclear. Trimming removed 3 bases from V and 4 bases from J, with 9 bases in between. Looked up from germline, CDR1 is LNHDA and CDR2 is SQIVND (reference sequence). The CDR3 is 13 amino acids.

The rearrangement joins TRBV4-1 to TRBJ2-5; D ambiguous. The CDR3 runs to 11 residues. V shed 3 bases and J shed 7 bases, with 6 bases lying between them. Germline-derived CDR1 and CDR2 are MGHRA and YSYEKL. For the CDR3, the DNA is TGCGCCAGCAGCCACAACGGGACCCAGTACTTC. Its protein product is CASSHNGTQYF.

The rearrangement uses TRBV9 and TRBJ1-3; possible D gene TRBD1, 5 bases. V lost 5 bases and J 2 bases, leaving 11 bases between the germline ends. This CDR3 is 14 amino acids long. The germline V gene encodes CDR1 SGDLS and CDR2 YYNGEE. CDR3 nucleotides: TGTGCCAGCAGGGACCAGACAGCTGGAAACACCATATATTTT. It is translated as CASRDQTAGNTIYF.

The rearrangement joins TRBV27 to TRBJ2-2; D gene ambiguous. The CDR3 covers 13 residues. Germline CDR1 is MNHEY and CDR2 is SMNVEV (reference sequence). Trimming removed 3 bases from V and 1 base from J, with 3 bases in between. The chain's CDR3 is CASSFWNTGELFF. CDR3 bases: TGTGCCAGCAGTTTCTGGAACACCGGGGAGCTGTTTTTT.

The chain links TRBV24-1 to TRBJ1-1, with D possibly TRBD1 on 6 matching bases. The V gene lost 4 bases and the J gene lost 7 bases, with 15 bases spanning the gap. Germline V gene data show CDR1 as KGHDR and CDR2 as SFDVKD. The CDR3 sequence is 14 residues long. The CDR3 here is CATSDPGMGHEAFF. CDR3 nucleotide sequence: TGTGCCACCAGTGACCCTGGGATGGGACATGAAGCTTTCTTT.

The chain links TRBV6-5 to TRBJ2-5; 8 positions agree with TRBD2. The CDR3 runs 15 residues. V was pared by 0 bases and J by 6 bases, with 6 bases of the junction left unmatched. The germline gives CDR1 MNHEY, CDR2 SVGAGI. In DNA form, the CDR3 reads TGTGCCAGCAGTTACTCGAGCGGGGGCCGGCAGACCCAGTACTTC. Amino acids: CASSYSSGGRQTQYF.

V gene TRBV7-6 combines with J gene TRBJ2-2; the D gene is possibly TRBD2 (5 bases). Germline V gene sequence: CDR1 SGHVS, CDR2 FNYEAQ. This CDR3 spans 16 amino acids. Trimming removed 1 base at V and 6 bases at J, with 15 bases between. CDR3 sequence (DNA): TGTGCCAGCAGCTTAGAGTCCGGACTTCGCGCCGGGGAGCTGTTTTTT. It translates to CASSLESGLRAGELFF.

The CDR3 reads CASSSYYINEQFF. The CDR3 DNA follows: TGTGCCAGCAGCTCTTATTACATAAATGAGCAGTTCTTC. The rearrangement uses TRBV13 and TRBJ2-1, with D uncertain. Trimming removed 4 bases at V and 7 bases at J, with 11 bases between. This CDR3 spans 13 amino acids. The germline gives CDR1 PRHDT, CDR2 FYEKMQ (reference sequence).

This chain connects TRBV7-2 to TRBJ2-7, with unresolved D. V dropped 4 bases and J dropped 2 bases, with 9 bases sitting between them. The CDR3 is 13 amino acids. The germline CDR1 and CDR2 sequences are SGHTA and FQGNSA. The CDR3 here is CASSSRYTYEQYF. CDR3 coding DNA: TGTGCCAGCAGCTCAAGATACACCTACGAGCAGTACTTC.

This chain connects TRBV5-1 to TRBJ2-7, with TRBD2 matching 9 bases. The V gene end was trimmed by 1 base and the J gene end by 4 bases; junction bases not matched to a gene: 3. CDR1 is SGHRS and CDR2 is YFSETQ in the germline V gene. The CDR3 covers 14 residues. As DNA, the CDR3 is TGCGCCAGCAGCTTGCTACTAGCGGGTTACGAGCAGTACTTC. Residues: CASSLLLAGYEQYF.